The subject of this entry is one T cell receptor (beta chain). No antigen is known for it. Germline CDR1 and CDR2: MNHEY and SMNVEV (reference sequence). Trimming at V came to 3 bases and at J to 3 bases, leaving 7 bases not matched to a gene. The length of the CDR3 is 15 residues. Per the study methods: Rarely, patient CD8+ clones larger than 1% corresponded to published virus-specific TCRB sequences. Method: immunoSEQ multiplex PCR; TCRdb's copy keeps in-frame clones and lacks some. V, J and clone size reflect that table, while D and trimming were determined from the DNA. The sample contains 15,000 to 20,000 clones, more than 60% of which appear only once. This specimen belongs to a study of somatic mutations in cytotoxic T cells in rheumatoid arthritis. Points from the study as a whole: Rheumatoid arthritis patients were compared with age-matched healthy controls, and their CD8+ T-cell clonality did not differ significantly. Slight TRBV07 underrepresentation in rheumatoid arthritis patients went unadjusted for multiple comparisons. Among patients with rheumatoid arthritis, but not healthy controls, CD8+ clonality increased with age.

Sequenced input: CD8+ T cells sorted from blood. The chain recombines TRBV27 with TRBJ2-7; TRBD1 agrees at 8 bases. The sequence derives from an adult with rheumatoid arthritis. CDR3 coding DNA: TGTGCCAGCAGTTTCCAGGGGGCGCCGATCTACGAGCAGTACTTC. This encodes CASSFQGAPIYEQYF.